Shown below are 18 T cell receptor beta chains from a single sample sequenced in a study of blood T cell repertoires in COVID-19. Measured with immunoSEQ multiplex PCR; TCRdb has only the in-frame clones, and not every one. The profile covers about 140,000 clones, with 80% to 90% appearing a single time and over 9% taken by the ten largest. Sequencing was performed on PBMCs or T cells enriched from blood (not recorded which). The receptors here all came from a man aged 60 to 75 who had recovered from COVID-19.

The gene calls are TRBV10-3 and TRBJ1-4; tentative D call: TRBD1 (6 bases). The ends were cut back, 2 bases at V and 8 bases at J, with 12 bases in the middle. This CDR3 comprises 14 residues. Germline lookup yields CDR1 ENHRY and CDR2 SYGVKD. CDR3 residues: CAISEISGAEKLFF. CDR3 sequence (DNA): TGTGCCATCAGTGAGATATCAGGGGCGGAAAAACTGTTTTTT.

In this sample, this clone turned up once. The chain is built from TRBV5-4 and TRBJ1-3; D ambiguous. CDR1 is SGHNT and CDR2 is YYREEE in the germline V gene (reference sequence). Trimming took off 9 bases at V and 0 bases at J, with 13 bases between the two ends. The CDR3 is made up of 14 amino acids. This chain's CDR3 is CATEGGSSGNTIYF. The CDR3 DNA sequence: TGTGCCACCGAGGGCGGGAGCTCTGGAAACACCATATATTTT.

This chain uses TRBV19 with TRBJ1-2, with a weak D call TRBD1 (5 bases). The CDR3 is made up of 14 amino acids. V was cut by 3 bases and J by 4 bases, with 12 bases left in between. Germline-derived CDR1 and CDR2 are LNHDA and SQIVND (reference sequence). CDR3 region: CASSIREGVYGYTF. The CDR3 bases are TGTGCCAGTAGTATTCGAGAAGGGGTCTATGGCTACACCTTC.

The genes are TRBV9 and TRBJ1-2; 7 nucleotides match TRBD1. The CDR3 length is 15 residues. V lost 3 bases, J lost 5 bases, and 10 bases stayed unmatched. From germline, CDR1 is SGDLS and CDR2 YYNGEE. The CDR3 reads CASSETTDRNYGYTF. CDR3 nucleotides: TGTGCCAGCAGCGAGACCACGGACAGGAATTATGGCTACACCTTC.

This clone turned up a few times. V usage is TRBV15 and J usage is TRBJ1-4; TRBD1 matches 9 bases. CDR3 size: 16 residues. V was pared by 2 bases and J by 5 bases, with 6 bases of the junction left unmatched. In germline, CDR1 is LNHNV, CDR2 YYDKDF (reference sequence). The CDR3 sequence is CATSRRTGGLNEKLFF. In DNA form, the CDR3 reads TGTGCCACCAGCAGAAGAACAGGGGGCCTAAATGAAAAACTGTTTTTT.

The gene calls are TRBV9 and TRBJ2-2; 10 bases are shared with TRBD1. J lost 6 bases, V lost 2 bases, and 10 bases had no gene match. There are 17 residues in the CDR3. CDR1 is SGDLS and CDR2 is YYNGEE in the germline V gene. The CDR3: CASSVLTGTGVAGELFF. For the CDR3, the DNA is TGTGCCAGCAGCGTTCTAACCGGGACAGGGGTTGCCGGGGAGCTGTTTTTT.

This chain uses TRBV27 with TRBJ1-6; maybe TRBD1 (5 bases). The germline gives CDR1 MNHEY, CDR2 SMNVEV (reference sequence). The CDR3 has 13 residues. The germline V and J ends were trimmed by 5 bases and 7 bases, with 9 bases remaining between them. The CDR3 reads CASSHDRNSPLHF. The CDR3 bases are TGTGCCAGCAGTCACGACAGAAATTCACCCCTCCACTTT.

This clone was seen just once. The chain employs TRBV24-1 and TRBJ2-6, with unresolved D. This CDR3 is 14 amino acids long. CDR1 and CDR2 (germline): KGHDR, SFDVKD. Trimming removed 5 bases at V and 4 bases at J, with 8 bases between. CDR3 protein: CATSAARGANVLTF. In nucleotides, the CDR3 is TGTGCCACCAGTGCCGCGAGAGGGGCCAACGTCCTGACTTTC.

This rearrangement joins TRBV18 to TRBJ2-2; TRBD2 aligns across 8 bases. CDR1 and CDR2 from the germline V gene are KGHSH and LQKENI. V was clipped by 2 bases and J by 0 bases; unmatched bases: 5. The CDR3 is 17 residues long. CDR3 sequence (DNA): TGTGCCAGCTCACCATCGTTAGCGGGGCCGAACACCGGGGAGCTGTTTTTT. It codes for CASSPSLAGPNTGELFF.

The chain's CDR3 is CASSYASGTSGSWAGELFF. In DNA, the CDR3 is TGTGCCAGCAGCTACGCCTCCGGGACTAGCGGGAGTTGGGCCGGGGAGCTGTTTTTT. This chain uses TRBV7-8 with TRBJ2-2; 14 bases line up with TRBD2. The CDR3 length is 19 residues. From germline, CDR1 is SGHVS and CDR2 FQNEAQ. V lost 4 bases to trimming and J lost 6 bases; unmatched junction nucleotides: 13.

Written as DNA, the CDR3 is TGCAGCGCAACCGACAGGGGCGAAAAACTGTTTTTT. Encoded protein: CSATDRGEKLFF. The chain links TRBV29-1 to TRBJ1-4; TRBD1 matches 8 bases. Germline loops: CDR1 SQVTM, CDR2 ANQGSEA. V dropped 7 bases and J dropped 8; count of bases not matched to a gene: 6. The CDR3 has 12 amino acids.

The chain uses TRBV5-1 and TRBJ1-2, with 8 bases that match TRBD1. After removal of 4 bases from V and 4 bases from J, the junction contained 15 bases not matched to a gene. CDR1 and CDR2 (germline): SGHRS, YFSETQ. CDR3 length equals 17 residues. The CDR3 coding sequence is TGCGCCAGCAGCCAACCAGCTACAGGGGGTTTTGGCTATGGCTACACCTTC. It yields the protein CASSQPATGGFGYGYTF.

V usage is TRBV14 and J usage is TRBJ2-7; TRBD2 matches at 7 bases. CDR1 is SGHDN, CDR2 FVKESK, per germline. The CDR3 length is 14 residues. The trim removed 4 bases at V and 5 bases at J, leaving 8 bases unmatched. CDR3 amino acids: CASSRPGEGHEQYF. CDR3 in DNA: TGTGCCAGCAGCCGACCGGGGGAGGGGCACGAGCAGTACTTC.

The rearrangement links TRBV11-3 to TRBJ2-6, with D unclear. The germline V gene has CDR1 SGHNT and CDR2 YENEEA. This CDR3 spans 16 amino acids. Between the trimmed V and J ends, which lost 5 bases and 4 bases, there was a span of 15 bases. As DNA, the CDR3 is TGTGCCAGCAGCGAGTCAGGCGTTTCGGGGGCCAACGTCCTGACTTTC. It codes for CASSESGVSGANVLTF.

V gene TRBV6-5 combines with J gene TRBJ2-7; 7 bases are a match to TRBD2. The J segment lost 0 bases and the V segment lost 2 bases, leaving 1 base of the junction unmatched. The CDR3 runs to 14 residues. CDR1 and CDR2 from the germline V gene are MNHEY and SVGAGI. CDR3 DNA: TGTGCCAGCAGTTACCGGGAGGACTCCTACGAGCAGTACTTC. It specifies CASSYREDSYEQYF.

The CDR3 spells CASSLAPGKRSGELFF. As DNA, the CDR3 is TGTGCCAGCAGCTTGGCTCCAGGGAAGCGTTCCGGGGAGCTGTTTTTT. The rearrangement links TRBV5-5 to TRBJ2-2, with a tentative D call TRBD1 (5 bases). Germline V CDR1 and CDR2: SGHKS, YYEKEE (reference sequence). The CDR3 spans 16 residues. The V gene lost 0 bases and the J gene lost 6 bases, with 15 bases spanning the gap. The full variable domain, in which reference TRBV5-5 and TRBJ2-2 provide the parts outside the CDR3, is DAGVTQSPTHLIKTRGQQVTLRCSPISGHKSVSWYQQVLGQGPQFIFQYYEKEERGRGNFPDRFSARQFPNYSSELNVNALLLGDSALYLCASSLAPGKRSGELFFGEGSRLTVL.

This chain joins TRBV25-1 and TRBJ1-2; 9 nucleotides line up with TRBD1. The CDR3 runs 14 residues. V lost 3 bases and J lost 6; bases outside the gene matches: 5. Germline V gene data show CDR1 as MGHDK and CDR2 as SYGVNS. CDR3 DNA sequence: TGTGCCAGCAGTGACTCCGGGACAGGGAATGGCTACACCTTC. Its protein is CASSDSGTGNGYTF.

As regards this clone: The same CDR3 is also encoded by other DNA sequences in this sample. V usage is TRBV18 and J usage is TRBJ2-7; no reliable D call. Trimming left V 0 bases short and J 0 bases short, with 3 bases between. The CDR3 runs to 13 residues. Germline loops: CDR1 KGHSH, CDR2 LQKENI. CDR3 amino acids: CASSPPSSYEQYF. The CDR3, as DNA: TGTGCCAGCTCACCACCCAGCTCCTACGAGCAGTACTTC.